This T cell receptor (beta chain) derives from a study of cytomegalovirus exposure and HLA in healthy donors. General study findings and limits: Likely technical artifact: a cluster of highly shared sequence variants. Among donors in an Asian-associated ancestry cluster, a later analysis reportedly found fewer N-insertions than the roughly 670-donor mean. Analysis performed later showed TCR beta chains linked to HLA being more clonally expanded than equally common others. Analyzed later, association rates of TCRs varied across HLA loci, with DRB1 most and HLA-C fewest.

A note on this clone: Its matching antigen is unknown.

This CDR3 region has 13 residues. The germline gives CDR1 WSHSY, CDR2 SAAADI. Unmatched junction bases numbered 3, after V lost 7 bases and J lost 1 base. A multiplex PCR was run with 60 Vbeta primers and 13 Jbeta primers. Profiling relied on immunoSEQ multiplex PCR, and the TCRdb table lists in-frame clones only, not all of them. The data show roughly 100,000 clones, with about 78% seen just once and under 1.5% held by the top ten. The sample comprised PBMCs. The rearrangement uses TRBV10-2 and TRBJ1-1; TRBD1 matches 7 bases. The receptor comes from a man younger than 45 in good health and CMV-seronegative. The CDR3 region has the DNA TGCGCCAGCAAGGACAGGTGGAACACTGAAGCTTTCTTT. The encoded protein is CASKDRWNTEAFF.